This T cell receptor beta chain was identified in a study of PD-1 blockade in classical Hodgkin lymphoma. CDR1 is MDHEN and CDR2 is SYDVKM in the germline V gene. CDR3 length equals 17 residues. V was clipped by 6 bases and J by 0 bases, with 18 bases between them. The protocol was immunoSEQ multiplex PCR, while the TCRdb copy is restricted to in-frame clones and leaves out a portion. The sample includes more than 20,000 clones, approximately 94% of them seen just once. Study findings and constraints: Newly diagnosed patients were reported to exhibit reduced baseline TCR diversity relative to healthy donors. The repertoire differences lack a defined cause, possibly disease activity or prior therapy.

As for time point: newly diagnosed, previously untreated cHL patient sample. Investigators turned to newly diagnosed, untreated classical Hodgkin lymphoma PBMCs for comparison. In the case of this clone: Its target is not known.

The TCR comes from a human donor with classical Hodgkin lymphoma. This chain uses TRBV28 with TRBJ1-3; possibly TRBD1 for D (6 bases). The sequenced sample consisted of peripheral blood mononuclear cells (PBMCs). The CDR3 coding sequence is TGTGCCAGCAGCCCCCCCAAACAGGGCGTCTCTGGAAACACCATATATTTT. This translates into CASSPPKQGVSGNTIYF.